This T cell receptor (beta chain) emerged from a study of blood T cell repertoires in COVID-19 (dated by TCRdb to 2020 to 2021). Turning to the overall study: Samples covering the acute and convalescent phases of COVID-19 were provided by collaborators in the United States, Italy and Spain. The prospective study material was composed of cDNA or gDNA derived from T cells, B-cell-depleted T cells, or PBMCs. Deeply sampled blood TCRbeta repertoires from subjects exposed to, actively infected with, or recovered from COVID-19 were included in the dataset. The repertoires were released in a freely available public database intended as a resource for research on the immune response to SARS-CoV-2. Samples came from the ongoing ImmuneRACE study (first 160 participants) plus 1,254 subjects from 6 global collaborators. Sample metadata almost always included a de-identified subject ID, COVID-19 status, age in years and sex. Where HLA class I and class II types were available, the types were taken from metadata supplied by the sample provider, not from assay-based typing. General findings and caveats noted by the study authors: The amount of clinical and demographic metadata varied by source and participant and was provided uncurated.

Each collaborating institution followed its own protocols to collect whole blood in K2EDTA tubes. Collaborator samples were shipped for TCRbeta analysis as frozen whole blood, isolated PBMCs, or DNA extracted from either sample type. TCRbeta CDR3 regions were amplified from genomic DNA by means of the immunoSEQ Assay, a bias-controlled multiplex PCR. Per the source publication's procedure: The number of nucleated cells in each sample was estimated by amplification of reference gene primers within the assay. Sequence reads were collapsed and filtered to measure the absolute abundance of every unique TCRbeta CDR3 rearrangement. Productive Simpson clonality was computed per sample as the square root of Simpson's diversity index over productive rearrangements. In its TCRdb copy, this immuneACCESS table keeps in-frame sequences only and misses some clones. Where compared with another copy, unresolved V genes explain less than half of these, and the others have no known cause. V and J calls and clone size come straight from that table; D and trimming were deduced from the DNA. The sample table holds tens of thousands of clones, of which roughly three quarters were seen once. Approximately 15% of the sample lies in the top ten.

On this clone: Its antigen is currently not known. Per-base qualities were not stored, and no clone one base away is much larger.

The V end loses 2 bases and the J end loses 0 bases, and a stretch of 11 bases separates them. CDR1 and CDR2, looked up from the germline V gene, are MNHNS and SASEGT. The CDR3 goes from the cysteine to the phenylalanine over 16 residues. Solely the CDR3 DNA is kept, with 48 bases framed from the first base. The clonotype was recovered from a man in his 70s with acute or convalescent COVID-19. This receptor chain uses TRBV6-1 and TRBJ2-1; the D gene remains uncertain. Material for sequencing was peripheral blood. The nucleotide sequence is given as TGTGCCAGCAGTGAACTAAGAGGTGGCTCCTACAATGAGCAGTTCTTC. It is translated as CASSELRGGSYNEQFF.